This passage covers 8 T cell receptor beta chains from one sample sequenced in a study of cytomegalovirus exposure and HLA in healthy donors. PCR used 60 Vbeta primers and 13 Jbeta primers. Produced via immunoSEQ multiplex PCR; TCRdb's table is partial and in-frame only. In the table there are around 200,000 clones, around 80% of which are singletons. Sequencing input: PBMCs. The origin of the receptors is a woman in her thirties or forties in good health and CMV-seronegative.

The J gene is TRBJ2-1, the V gene TRBV5-6, with 9 bases matching TRBD1. V gave up 4 bases and J gave up 4 bases; unmatched junction bases: 9. The germline gives CDR1 SGHDT, CDR2 YYEEEE. The CDR3 covers 16 residues. In DNA, the CDR3 is TGTGCCAGCAGCAGAACCGGGACAGGGATTTACAATGAGCAGTTCTTC. This translates into CASSRTGTGIYNEQFF.

This clone was seen once. The chain has TRBV5-1 and TRBJ2-7; D is possibly TRBD2 (6 bases). V gave up 1 base and J gave up 6 bases, with 14 bases separating them. Germline CDR1 SGHRS, CDR2 YFSETQ. The CDR3 sequence is 14 residues long. The CDR3 reads CASSLTGMGGEQYF. CDR3 nucleotides: TGCGCCAGCAGCTTGACTGGTATGGGGGGCGAGCAGTACTTC.

The rearrangement joins TRBV5-4 to TRBJ2-5, with 7 bases matching TRBD1. CDR1 SGHNT and CDR2 YYREEE come from the germline V gene (reference sequence). Germline trimming cut 2 bases from V and 5 bases from J; bases unmatched to any gene: 3. The CDR3 totals 13 residues. CDR3 in amino acids: CASSLKGAETQYF. The CDR3 DNA follows: TGTGCCAGCAGCTTAAAGGGGGCCGAGACCCAGTACTTC.

V and J are TRBV18 and TRBJ2-2; D perhaps matches TRBD1 (6 bases). V lost 3 bases to trimming and J lost 5 bases, with 10 bases between them. The CDR3 has 14 amino acids. Germline-derived CDR1 and CDR2 are KGHSH and LQKENI. The CDR3 DNA is TGTGCCAGCTCACCGGGGGCCATAACCGGGGAGCTGTTTTTT. Translation: CASSPGAITGELFF.

The V gene is TRBV7-2, the J gene TRBJ1-2, with D possibly TRBD1 on 5 matching bases. The CDR3 sequence is 13 residues long. Trimming took 4 bases from V and 1 from J, leaving 7 bases between them. Germline lookup yields CDR1 SGHTA and CDR2 FQGNSA. CDR3 in DNA: TGTGCCAGCAGCTCAAGGGGTAACTATGGCTACACCTTC. Its protein product is CASSSRGNYGYTF.

The chain joins TRBV28 to TRBJ1-2; no clear D gene. Per germline, CDR1 MDHEN and CDR2 SYDVKM. With 5 bases removed from V and 8 bases from J, the gap between germline ends came to 12 bases. This CDR3 spans 12 amino acids. This chain's CDR3 is CASSTPVFGYTF. The CDR3 bases are TGTGCCAGCAGTACCCCAGTATTCGGCTACACCTTC.

The rearrangement uses TRBV9 and TRBJ2-5; D unclear. V lost 0 bases and J 0 bases, leaving 6 bases between the germline ends. This CDR3 comprises 14 residues. Germline V gene sequence: CDR1 SGDLS, CDR2 YYNGEE. Written as DNA, the CDR3 is TGTGCCAGCAGCGTAGACGGGTACCAAGAGACCCAGTACTTC. Encoded protein: CASSVDGYQETQYF.

The chain recombines TRBV7-8 with TRBJ2-7, with 9 bases matching TRBD1. This CDR3 has 15 amino acids. Germline values: CDR1 SGHVS, CDR2 FQNEAQ. V gave up 5 bases and J gave up 0 bases; unmatched junction bases: 5. The CDR3 loop is CASSPRDRASYEQYF. The CDR3, as DNA: TGTGCCAGCAGCCCCAGGGACAGGGCCTCCTACGAGCAGTACTTC.